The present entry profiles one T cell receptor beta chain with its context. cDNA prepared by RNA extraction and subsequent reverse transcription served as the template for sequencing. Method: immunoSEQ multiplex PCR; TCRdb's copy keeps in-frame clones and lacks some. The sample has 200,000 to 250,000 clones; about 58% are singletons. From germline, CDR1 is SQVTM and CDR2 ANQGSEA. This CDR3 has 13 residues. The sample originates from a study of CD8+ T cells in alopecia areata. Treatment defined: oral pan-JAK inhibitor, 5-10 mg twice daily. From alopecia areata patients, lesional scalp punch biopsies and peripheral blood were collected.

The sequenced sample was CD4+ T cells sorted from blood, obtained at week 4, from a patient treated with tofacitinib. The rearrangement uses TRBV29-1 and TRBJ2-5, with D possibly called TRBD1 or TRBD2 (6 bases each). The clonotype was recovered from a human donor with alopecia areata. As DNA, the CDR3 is TGCACCATTGACCCACAGGGAGGCGAGACCCAGTACTTC. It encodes CTIDPQGGETQYF.